The 2 T cell receptor beta chains below were found in one sample sequenced in a study of control samples from healthy donors and cancer patients (dated by TCRdb to 2019 to 2021). The library relied on the immunoSEQ multiplex PCR assay. What TCRdb holds here is the immuneACCESS table cut down to in-frame rearrangements. Part of the clones is not present; checked against another copy, under half of the missing clones reflect an unresolved V gene, and the others are unexplained. The sample table holds some 140,000 clones, of which 80% to 95% were seen once. Approximately 10% of the sample belongs to the ten largest clones. The sample taken for sequencing was blood. The source is a young man in good health.

The V gene is TRBV25-1, the J gene TRBJ2-3, with 10 positions matching TRBD2. The CDR3 loop spans 14 amino acids. Losses at the gene ends were 6 bases for V and 0 bases for J; bases not matched to a gene: 0. Germline V gene sequence: CDR1 MGHDK, CDR2 SYGVNS. The CDR3 loop reads CASRTSGSTDTQYF. CDR3 DNA sequence: TGTGCCAGCAGGACTAGCGGGAGCACAGATACGCAGTATTTT.

The gene calls are TRBV30 and TRBJ2-3; 8 bases align to TRBD2. This CDR3 is 14 amino acids long. Trimming cost V 2 bases and J 0 bases; bases outside gene matches: 1. CDR1 and CDR2 from the germline V gene are GTSNPN and SVGIG (reference sequence). The CDR3 nucleotides read TGTGCCTGGAGTAGACTAGCGAGCACAGATACGCAGTATTTT. Its protein is CAWSRLASTDTQYF.